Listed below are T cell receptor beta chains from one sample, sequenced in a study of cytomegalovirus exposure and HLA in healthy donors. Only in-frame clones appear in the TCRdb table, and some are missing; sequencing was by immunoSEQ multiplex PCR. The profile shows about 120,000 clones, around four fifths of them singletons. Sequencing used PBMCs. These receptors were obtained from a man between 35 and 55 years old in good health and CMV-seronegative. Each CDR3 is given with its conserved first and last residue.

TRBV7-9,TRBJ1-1,CASRGEEGGTEAFF
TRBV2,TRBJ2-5,CASCPWAGGSAETQYF
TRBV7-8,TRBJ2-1,CASSDGTGGYNEQFF
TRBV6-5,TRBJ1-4,CACGRVATNEKLFF
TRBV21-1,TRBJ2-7,CASSKNRYEQYF
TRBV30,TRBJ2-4,CAWSRPATGDWNSQYF
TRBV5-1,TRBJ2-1,CASSEPPGGSYNEQFF
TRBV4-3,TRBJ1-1,CASSQEFQDAAFF
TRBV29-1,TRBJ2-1,CSAVAGGPRNEQFF
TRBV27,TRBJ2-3,CASRTTGARDTQYF
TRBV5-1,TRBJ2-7,CASSVGLNSYEQYF
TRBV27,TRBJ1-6,CASSLFPRAGGSPLHF
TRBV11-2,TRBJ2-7,CASSLLAGGYEQYF
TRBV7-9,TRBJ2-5,CASSLVLAGGPKETQYF
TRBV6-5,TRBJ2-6,CASTHAASGANVLTF
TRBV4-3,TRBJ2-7,CASSPGLAAYEQYF
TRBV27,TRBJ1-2,CASSFFPPKTSPNYGYTF
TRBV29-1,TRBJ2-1,CSVDGHRYGEQFF
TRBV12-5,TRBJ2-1,CASGPSGSSYNEQFF
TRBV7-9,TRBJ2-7,CASSHLRTGNAYEQYF
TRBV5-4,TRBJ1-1,CASSFERLGNTEAFF
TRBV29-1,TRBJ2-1,CSGLTSGLNNEQFF
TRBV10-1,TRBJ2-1,CASSESSGGAYNEQFF
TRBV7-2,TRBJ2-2,CASSFVGGAGTGELFF
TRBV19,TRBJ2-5,CASSGQFQETQYF
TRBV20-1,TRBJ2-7,CSAADYEQYF
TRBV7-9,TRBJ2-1,CASSILAGGPLDEQFF
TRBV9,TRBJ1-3,CASSPQSNRGPGNTIYF
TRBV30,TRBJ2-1,CAWSKGPGQTYNEQFF
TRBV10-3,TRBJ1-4,CAAGDSSNEKLFF
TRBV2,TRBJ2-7,CASSPRGTYEQYF
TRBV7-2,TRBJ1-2,CASSLKQIGGYTF
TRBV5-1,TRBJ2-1,CASSISTSGVYNEQFF
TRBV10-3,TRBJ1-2,CAIRRGQGYGYTF
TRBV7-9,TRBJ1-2,CASSRDNNGYTF
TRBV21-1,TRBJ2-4,CASSRIAGGENIQYF
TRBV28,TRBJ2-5,CASSLSGREETQYF
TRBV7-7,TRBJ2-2,CASSLVAGVATGELFF
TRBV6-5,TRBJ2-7,CASSLDTFYEQYF
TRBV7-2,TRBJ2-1,CASSPMRQQFF
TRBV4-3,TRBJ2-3,CASSQRSGRTDTQYF
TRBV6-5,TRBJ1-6,CASSYGASYNSPLHF
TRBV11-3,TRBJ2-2,CASSPMLAGGSTGELFF
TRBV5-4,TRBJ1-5,CASSLGPGANQPQHF
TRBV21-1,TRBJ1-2,CASSSRQEGGYTF
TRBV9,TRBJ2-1,CASSVGSIGTEYNEQFF
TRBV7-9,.,CASSFVPGQGLYEQYF
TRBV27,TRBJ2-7,CASSLGTDYEQYF
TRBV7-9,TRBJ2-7,CASSLGAGTAYYEQYF
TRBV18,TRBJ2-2,CASSPPGQGMNTGELFF
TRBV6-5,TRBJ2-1,CASRDRVFDEQFF
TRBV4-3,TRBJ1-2,CASSQDNLGQGRFSWYGYTF
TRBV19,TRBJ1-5,CASSRQGQEDQPQHF
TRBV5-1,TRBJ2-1,CASSLESYNEQFF